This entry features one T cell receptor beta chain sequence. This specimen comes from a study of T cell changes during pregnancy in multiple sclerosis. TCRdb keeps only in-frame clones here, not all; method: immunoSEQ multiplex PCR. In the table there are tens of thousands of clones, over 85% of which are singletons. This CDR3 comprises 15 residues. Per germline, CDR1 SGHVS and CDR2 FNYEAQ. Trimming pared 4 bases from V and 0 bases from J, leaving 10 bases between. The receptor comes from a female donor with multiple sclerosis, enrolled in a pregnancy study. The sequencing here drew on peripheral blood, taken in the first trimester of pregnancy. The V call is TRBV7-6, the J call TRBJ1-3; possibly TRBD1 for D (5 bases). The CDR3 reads CASSSRGASGNTIYF. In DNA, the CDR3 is TGTGCCAGCAGCTCCCGCGGGGCCTCTGGAAACACCATATATTTT.